The text below deals with one TCR beta chain. This clonotype was counted at least ten times. This receptor's antigen is unknown. Base qualities are not provided; no much larger clone lies one nucleotide away. This entry comes from a study of T cells in Graves' hyperthyroidism and ophthalmopathy (dated by TCRdb to between 2018 and 2020). With respect to the entire study: Peripheral blood samples were taken at the time of initial diagnosis, prior to any treatment. TCR V-J signatures able to tell the groups apart were searched for in a discovery cohort of some 97 patients, of whom around 42 had Graves' ophthalmopathy and under 65 had stable Graves' hyperthyroidism. Whether ophthalmopathy could be predicted prospectively was tested in an independent validation cohort made up of approximately 19 hyperthyroidism patients plus 17 patients who later progressed to ophthalmopathy. For training and testing, the 100 patients in the discovery cohort were randomly divided in a 7:3 ratio. Thyroid tissue and blood T-cell repertoires from six Graves' hyperthyroidism patients were also compared in the study. After sampling, hyperthyroidism patients received methimazole starting at 30 mg daily, and ophthalmopathy patients received high-dose intravenous methylprednisolone. The paper reports TCR Vbeta CDR3 sequencing of approximately 140 peripheral blood samples: around 45 ophthalmopathy, under 80 hyperthyroidism and 17 progressor patients. Overall results and qualifications from the work: Most expanded thyroid clonotypes (frequency above 0.001) were also detected in blood, a finding suggesting that blood repertoires may reflect thyroid immune responses. During validation, the model predicted progression to ophthalmopathy a median of approximately 6 months ahead of onset, with more than 60% sensitivity and around 72% specificity. A model built on a 13 V-J signature distinguished ophthalmopathy from stable hyperthyroidism, reaching 87.88% sensitivity and 81.08% specificity in cross-validation and 80%/75% in testing. No statistical method was used to set the sample size in advance, and investigators knew the group allocation.

From the cysteine through the phenylalanine, the CDR3 covers 14 amino acids. Only the CDR3 region is kept as DNA, spanning 42 bases read in frame from base 1. V is shortened by 5 bases, J by 4 bases, and the region joining them spans 12 bases. Moderately to severely active disease, a Clinical Activity Score of at least 3, a NOSPECS grade of at least 4, and a duration under 3 months were present in ophthalmopathy patients. Patients with uncontrolled infections, other autoimmune diseases, pregnancy or lactation were excluded. Clinical symptoms, serum thyroxine and TRAb, thyroid ultrasound, and orbital computed tomography formed the basis for the diagnoses. PBMCs were separated from around 9.1 ml of fresh peripheral blood using Ficoll-Paque density gradient centrifugation. Total RNA was extracted using Trizol reagent, and RNA quality was assessed on an Agilent 2100 Bioanalyzer. The TCR beta CDR3 regions were amplified from the RNA transcripts. A first-round RT-PCR of the TCR CDR3 used the HTBI primer set with the Qiagen OneStep RT-PCR kit. Libraries were constructed in a second round of multiplex PCR, after which size selection and purification were carried out. Paired-end sequencing of the libraries was performed with 100 bp reads on an Illumina HiSeq2000. Per the original workflow: SOAPnuke was used to process the raw data, with reads discarded if the reads contained adapters or uncalled bases, had a mean Phred below 15, or lacked an exact constant-primer or identifier match. COPE v1.2.5 was used to merge high-quality paired reads, and clonotypes were defined as unique nucleotide sequences. MiTCR v1.1 was used to align clonotypes to the IMGT TRBV, TRBD and TRBJ reference segments. The analysis included only V-J combinations with a frequency above 0.0001, which together covered about 99% of the repertoires. A TCS score was defined as the ratio of F50 (clonal expansion) to E x V (chaos), with BLOSUM62-based TCRdist applied between CDR3 peptides within each V-J. Welch's t-statistics and random forest reduced several hundred V-J features to roughly 13, which were used in a naive Bayes classifier (R e1071). TCRdb ran its own pipeline on the public reads, namely fastp trimming at Q25 and MiXCR clone calling, and kept in-frame beta chains. Rows with a matching CDR3 protein are joined into one entry that keeps the most common DNA and genes. The V and J calls, along with clone size, are taken from TCRdb and not from the paper's own processing. The sample has around 520,000 distinct CDR3 sequences on record, around 22% of them singletons. The ten largest clones add up to 11% of the sample.

The receptor was derived from a woman in her thirties with Graves' ophthalmopathy. This sequence uses TRBV12-3 or TRBV12-4 and TRBJ1-5; possibly the D gene is TRBD1, per 5 matching bases. Sample: blood. The nucleotides are TGTGCCAGCAGTCCGGGACTGCAAAATCAGCCCCAGCATTTT. Its translation reads: CASSPGLQNQPQHF.